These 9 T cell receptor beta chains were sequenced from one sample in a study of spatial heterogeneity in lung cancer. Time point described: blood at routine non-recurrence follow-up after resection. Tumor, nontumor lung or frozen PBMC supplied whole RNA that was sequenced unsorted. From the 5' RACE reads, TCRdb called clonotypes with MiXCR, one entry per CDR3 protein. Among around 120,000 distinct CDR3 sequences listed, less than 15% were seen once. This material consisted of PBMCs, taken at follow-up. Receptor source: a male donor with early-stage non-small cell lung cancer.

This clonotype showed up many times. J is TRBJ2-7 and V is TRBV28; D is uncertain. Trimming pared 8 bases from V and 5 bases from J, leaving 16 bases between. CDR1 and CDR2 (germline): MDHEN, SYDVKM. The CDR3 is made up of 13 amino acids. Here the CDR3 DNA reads TGTGCCAGCCGCTGGACGCTTCAGGACGAGCAGTACTTC. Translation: CASRWTLQDEQYF.

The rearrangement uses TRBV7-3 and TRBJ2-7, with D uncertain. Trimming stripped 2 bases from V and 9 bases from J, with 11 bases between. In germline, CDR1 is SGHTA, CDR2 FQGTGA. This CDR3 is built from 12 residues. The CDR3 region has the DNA TGTGCCAGCAGCTTAGACGGAAAGGCGCAGTACTTC. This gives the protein CASSLDGKAQYF.

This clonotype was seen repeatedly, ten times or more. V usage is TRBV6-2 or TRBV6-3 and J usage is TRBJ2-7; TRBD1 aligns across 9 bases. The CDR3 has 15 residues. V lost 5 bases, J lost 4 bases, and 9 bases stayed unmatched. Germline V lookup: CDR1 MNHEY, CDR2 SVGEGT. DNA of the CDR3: TGTGCCAGCAGTGACCGGGACAGGGTGCGGTACGAGCAGTACTTC. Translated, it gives CASSDRDRVRYEQYF.

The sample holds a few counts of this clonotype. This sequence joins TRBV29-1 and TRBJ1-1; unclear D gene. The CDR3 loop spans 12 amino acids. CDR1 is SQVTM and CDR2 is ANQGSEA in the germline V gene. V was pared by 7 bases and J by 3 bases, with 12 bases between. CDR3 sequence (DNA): TGCAGCGGGCAAATATCGGACACTGAAGCTTTCTTT. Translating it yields CSGQISDTEAFF.

CDR3 DNA: TGTGCCAGCAGTTTGCAGGGGGCGATCAATTCACCCCTCCACTTT. Its protein product is CASSLQGAINSPLHF. V is TRBV28 and J is TRBJ1-6; TRBD1 agrees at 8 bases. CDR1 is MDHEN and CDR2 is SYDVKM in the germline V gene. V was pared by 3 bases and J by 7 bases, with 5 bases of the junction left unmatched. The CDR3 covers 15 residues.

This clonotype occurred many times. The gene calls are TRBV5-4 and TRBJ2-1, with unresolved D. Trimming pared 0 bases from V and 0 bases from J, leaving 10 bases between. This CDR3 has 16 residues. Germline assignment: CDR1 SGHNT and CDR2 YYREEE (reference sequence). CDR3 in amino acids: CASSLDRTNSYNEQFF. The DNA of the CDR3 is TGTGCCAGCAGCTTGGACAGAACAAACTCCTACAATGAGCAGTTCTTC.

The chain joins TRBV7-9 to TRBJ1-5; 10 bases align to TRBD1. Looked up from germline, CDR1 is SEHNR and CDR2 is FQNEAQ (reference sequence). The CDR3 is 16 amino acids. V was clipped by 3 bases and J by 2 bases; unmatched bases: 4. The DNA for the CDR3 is TGTGCCAGCAGCTTCTCCGGGACAGGGGGCAATCAGCCCCAGCATTTT. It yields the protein CASSFSGTGGNQPQHF.

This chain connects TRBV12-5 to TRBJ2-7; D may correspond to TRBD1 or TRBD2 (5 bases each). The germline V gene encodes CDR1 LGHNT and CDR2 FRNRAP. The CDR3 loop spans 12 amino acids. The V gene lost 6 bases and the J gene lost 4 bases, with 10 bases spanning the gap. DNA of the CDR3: TGTGCTAGTGGGGGACCGCGATACGAGCAGTACTTC. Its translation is CASGGPRYEQYF.

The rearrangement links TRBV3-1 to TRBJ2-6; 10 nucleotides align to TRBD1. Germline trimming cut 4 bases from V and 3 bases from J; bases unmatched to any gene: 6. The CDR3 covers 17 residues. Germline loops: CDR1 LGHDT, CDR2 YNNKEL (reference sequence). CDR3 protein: CASSPGTGENGANVLTF. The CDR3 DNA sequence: TGTGCCAGCAGCCCCGGGACAGGGGAAAATGGGGCCAACGTCCTGACTTTC. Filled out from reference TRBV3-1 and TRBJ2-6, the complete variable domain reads DTAVSQTPKYLVTQMGNDKSIKCEQNLGHDTMYWYKQDSKKFLKIMFSYNNKELIINETVPNRFSPKSPDKAHLNLHINSLELGDSAVYFCASSPGTGENGANVLTFGAGSRLTVL.